This T cell receptor (beta chain) was obtained from a study of T cell responses to AZD1222 COVID-19 vaccine (TCRdb year 2021). In the study overall: TCR sequencing covered 230 or so trial participants: 207 given two doses of AZD1222 and 26 given two doses of MenACWY control vaccine. Trial participants were enrolled into age subgroups of 18-55, 56-69 and 70-plus years, which contained 148, 28 and 57 TCR-sequenced participants, respectively.

The time point label, read with the paper, signifies: about 28 days (+/-7) after the second vaccine dose. AZD1222 recipients with second doses at about 4 weeks or about 12 weeks were pooled, because spike-specific TCR depth and breadth did not differ between schedules. Samples from vaccinated people were obtained from the UK trials COV001 and COV002, which included a single-blind randomized controlled phase 2/3 trial of AZD1222 (ChAdOx1 nCoV-19) in healthy adults. For TCRbeta chain sequencing, PBMC samples from trial participants were taken at day 0 and at day 28 after the second dose. This clone appeared once. Its antigen is not yet known. No qualities accompany the bases; no much larger clone lies one base away. The CDR3 sequence holds 13 residues, the cysteine and phenylalanine included. CDR3 DNA only is kept here, 39 bases in frame from base 1. Between the V and J ends, shortened by 8 bases and 0 bases respectively, the junction contains 8 bases. Taken from the germline V gene (reference sequence), the CDR1 and CDR2 loops are LNHDA and SQIVND.

The CDR3 regions of human TCRbeta chains were analyzed by immunosequencing. The original methods were these. TCRs in the repertoires were compared against a reference library of SARS-CoV-2-specific TCRs that had been generated with the MIRA antigen-specificity platform. Breadth meant the fraction of unique TCRs that were SARS-CoV-2-associated, whereas depth meant the fraction of total T cells that were SARS-CoV-2-associated. Each spike-specific TCR was assigned to its reactive spike region and to a CD4 or CD8 class using the MIRA data. Log10-transformed breadth and depth values were compared by one-way ANOVA with Sidak's multiple comparisons tests. Drawn from immuneACCESS, this table holds only the in-frame rearrangements with V and J called that TCRdb kept. Clones are partly lost; checked studies trace under half to an unresolved V gene and leave the rest unexplained. V and J calls and clone size are given by that table; D and trimming were obtained from the DNA. The sample yields some 170,000 clones; 88% were counted once. The top ten clones comprise 4.3% of the sample.

The full study reports these points: No day 14 peak-response samples were available, so repertoires were characterized only after the peak T cell response. Reportedly, almost half of the unique spike-specific TCRs recognized epitopes lying outside the regions that are mutated in the B.1.351 and B.1.1.7 variants. A significant rise in spike-specific TCR breadth and depth was observed after two AZD1222 doses relative to day 0 and relative to MenACWY recipients. Conclusions about previously exposed vaccinees are limited because only five or six AZD1222 recipients were SARS-CoV-2 seropositive at baseline. In the small 56-69-year group, the increase in depth fell short of significance, most likely because of low power. The vaccine-associated CD4 TCRs covered the entire spike protein, and the dominant responses fell in regions 160-218 and 743-854. Participants were mostly white British and included more females than males, and it was suggested by the authors that clonal diversity may have been underestimated.

The chain is assembled from TRBV19 and TRBJ1-3; no D segment can be confidently identified. The sequencing used peripheral blood, collected 28 days after the second AZD1222 dose. This TCR was sampled from an adult who received the AZD1222 COVID-19 vaccine. The CDR3 reads CASRFRSGNTIYF. The sequenced DNA: TGTGCCAGTCGGTTTCGCTCTGGAAACACCATATATTTT. Supplemented by the reference TRBV19 and TRBJ1-3 proteins around the CDR3, the complete variable domain is DGGITQSPKYLFRKEGQNVTLSCEQNLNHDAMYWYRQDPGQGLRLIYYSQIVNDFQKGDIAEGYSVSREKKESFPLTVTSAQKNPTAFYLCASRFRSGNTIYFGEGSWLTVV.